Sequencing of this T cell receptor (beta chain) was carried out in a study of cytomegalovirus exposure and HLA in healthy donors. The repertoire was sequenced with immunoSEQ multiplex PCR; TCRdb's copy has only in-frame clones and lacks some. The sample holds roughly 150,000 clones, under 90% seen once. General study findings and limits: Some public TCRs appeared in many individuals, while most sequences were rare. Using the classifier, cytomegalovirus status was reportedly diagnosed with high specificity and sensitivity.

CDR1 and CDR2 from the germline V gene are SGDLS and YYNGEE. V was shortened by 2 bases and J by 6 bases, with 12 bases between the two germline ends. The CDR3 has 14 amino acids. As for this clone: Its antigen is not known.

Material: PBMCs. The chain has TRBV9 and TRBJ1-5; the D gene is possibly TRBD1 (5 bases). The sequence came from a man aged 18 to 30 in good health and CMV-seropositive. In DNA, the CDR3 is TGTGCCAGCAGCGTCGGGGGATGGGGTCAGCCCCAGCATTTT. Its translation is CASSVGGWGQPQHF.